The 26 T cell receptor beta chains reported below all come from one sample, sequenced in a study of T cell responses to AZD1222 COVID-19 vaccine. Measured with immunoSEQ multiplex PCR; TCRdb has only the in-frame clones, and not every one. The data contain about 120,000 clones, 80% to 85% of them singletons. Source: peripheral blood, taken on day 0 of AZD1222 vaccination. These receptors originate from an adult in good health.

The CDR3 coding sequence is TGCGCCAGCAGATGGGGACAGTCGTACCAAGAGACCCAGTACTTC. Translating it yields CASRWGQSYQETQYF. The chain links TRBV5-1 to TRBJ2-5, with 7 bases fitting TRBD1. CDR1 and CDR2 (germline): SGHRS, YFSETQ. The V and J ends lost 5 bases and 0 bases, in that order; junction bases with no gene match: 7. The CDR3 extends over 15 amino acids.

The chain carries TRBV28 and TRBJ1-1; D is ambiguous. The V and J ends lost 3 bases and 6 bases respectively, with 11 bases between them. The CDR3 covers 13 residues. The germline CDR1 and CDR2 sequences are MDHEN and SYDVKM. CDR3 sequence reads: CASSFTTVPEAFF. The CDR3 DNA reads as TGTGCCAGCAGTTTCACGACCGTTCCTGAAGCTTTCTTT. The full variable domain, with the rest looked up from reference TRBV28 and TRBJ1-1, is DVKVTQSSRYLVKRTGEKVFLECVQDMDHENMFWYRQDPGLGLRLIYFSYDVKMKEKGDIPEGYSVSREKKERFSLILESASTNQTSMYLCASSFTTVPEAFFGQGTRLTVV.

The chain is built from TRBV5-4 and TRBJ2-3; 8 bases fit TRBD1. Germline V lookup: CDR1 SGHNT, CDR2 YYREEE (reference sequence). Trimming took 0 bases from V and 1 from J; bases not matched to a gene: 7. The CDR3 runs to 17 residues. CDR3 in DNA: TGTGCCAGCAGCTTGGGGCAGGGGGCGGGGCGCACAGATACGCAGTATTTT. It encodes CASSLGQGAGRTDTQYF.

The CDR3 coding sequence is TGTGCCAGCAGTGCCGAATCCCCCTCCTACGAGCAGTACTTC. Amino acids: CASSAESPSYEQYF. The V call is TRBV6-4, the J call TRBJ2-7, with D hard to call. V lost 4 bases to trimming and J lost 0 bases, with 10 bases between them. CDR1 is MRHNA, CDR2 SNTAGT, per germline. The CDR3 length is 14 residues.

V usage is TRBV5-1 and J usage is TRBJ2-2; 9 nucleotides match TRBD2. CDR1 SGHRS and CDR2 YFSETQ come from the germline V gene. CDR3 size: 16 residues. V lost 0 bases to trimming and J lost 0 bases; unmatched junction nucleotides: 0. The CDR3 DNA is TGCGCCAGCAGCTTGGGACTAGCGGCGAACACCGGGGAGCTGTTTTTT. The encoded protein is CASSLGLAANTGELFF.

This clone was seen a single time. V and J are TRBV24-1 and TRBJ2-5; D is unresolved. Per germline, CDR1 KGHDR and CDR2 SFDVKD. The CDR3 extends over 14 amino acids. Deletions cut 3 bases from V and 0 bases from J, with 7 bases between. DNA of the CDR3: TGTGCCACCAGTGATCCCACGTACCAAGAGACCCAGTACTTC. It encodes CATSDPTYQETQYF.

The V gene is TRBV11-2, the J gene TRBJ2-7; tentatively, D is TRBD2 (5 bases). V lost 5 bases to trimming and J lost 5 bases, with 13 bases between them. The CDR3 is 13 residues long. Germline-derived CDR1 and CDR2 are SGHAT and FQNNGV. The CDR3 nucleotides read TGTGCCAGCAGCGTTGCGAGGGAGCACGAGCAGTACTTC. This translates into CASSVAREHEQYF.

The chain links TRBV11-2 to TRBJ2-7; perhaps TRBD1 as D (6 bases). V lost 2 bases to trimming and J lost 0 bases, with 11 bases between them. The germline CDR1 and CDR2 sequences are SGHAT and FQNNGV. The CDR3 consists of 15 residues. Here the CDR3 DNA reads TGTGCCAGCAGCTTAAGGGGGTCTAGCTCCTACGAGCAGTACTTC. It translates to CASSLRGSSSYEQYF.

The chain combines TRBV7-2 with TRBJ1-5, with 9 bases identical to TRBD1. From germline, CDR1 is SGHTA and CDR2 FQGNSA. Unmatched junction bases numbered 4, after V lost 3 bases and J lost 1 base. The CDR3 has 16 amino acids. The CDR3 nucleotides are TGTGCCAGCAGCTTCACGACAGGGGGGAGCAATCAGCCCCAGCATTTT. This codes for CASSFTTGGSNQPQHF.

The chain links TRBV12-3 or TRBV12-4 to TRBJ1-1; D is undetermined. The CDR3 covers 12 residues. Trimming left V 4 bases short and J 3 bases short, with 6 bases between. In DNA, the CDR3 is TGTGCCAGCAGTTCTCGATACACTGAAGCTTTCTTT. Amino acids: CASSSRYTEAFF.

As DNA, the CDR3 is TGTGCCAGTAGTATTCCCCTGGGGACAGGGGCTAACTATGGCTACACCTTC. Translated: CASSIPLGTGANYGYTF. The J gene is TRBJ1-2, the V gene TRBV19; 10 nucleotides line up with TRBD1. CDR3 length equals 17 residues. Germline lookup yields CDR1 LNHDA and CDR2 SQIVND (reference sequence). V lost 3 bases and J lost 0; bases outside the gene matches: 7.

The genes are TRBV10-3 and TRBJ1-5, with a possible D match to TRBD1 (6 bases). Germline-derived CDR1 and CDR2 are ENHRY and SYGVKD. The CDR3 has 18 residues. The V and J ends lost 0 bases and 0 bases respectively, with 15 bases between them. The CDR3 DNA sequence: TGTGCCATCAGTGAGTCGAAGACAGGCTATAATAGCAATCAGCCCCAGCATTTT. Translation gives CAISESKTGYNSNQPQHF.

This chain joins TRBV5-1 and TRBJ1-1; D unresolved. This CDR3 comprises 12 residues. V was shortened by 4 bases and J by 10 bases, with 14 bases between the two germline ends. Looked up from germline, CDR1 is SGHRS and CDR2 is YFSETQ. As DNA, the CDR3 is TGCGCCAGCAGCACTCGGAGTGGACGAGCTTTCTTT. It is translated as CASSTRSGRAFF. The entire variable domain, with the rest obtained from reference TRBV5-1 and TRBJ1-1, is as follows: KAGVTQTPRYLIKTRGQQVTLSCSPISGHRSVSWYQQTPGQGLQFLFEYFSETQRNKGNFPGRFSGRQFSNSRSEMNVSTLELGDSALYLCASSTRSGRAFFGQGTRLTVV.

V gene TRBV7-6 combines with J gene TRBJ1-4; D call uncertain. The CDR3 loop spans 15 amino acids. V lost 1 base to trimming and J lost 10 bases, with 16 bases between them. Per the germline V gene, CDR1 is SGHVS and CDR2 is FNYEAQ. The CDR3 here is CASSLVGPPDGKLFF. The CDR3 region has the DNA TGTGCCAGCAGCTTAGTAGGCCCTCCTGACGGAAAACTGTTTTTT. Complete variable domain (other parts from reference TRBV7-6 and TRBJ1-4): GAGVSQSPRYKVTKRGQDVALRCDPISGHVSLYWYRQALGQGPEFLTYFNYEAQQDKSGLPNDRFSAERPEGSISTLTIQRTEQRDSAMYRCASSLVGPPDGKLFFGSGTQLSVL.

The chain has TRBV5-1 and TRBJ1-2, with D perhaps matching TRBD1 (5 bases). In germline, CDR1 is SGHRS, CDR2 YFSETQ. V lost 4 bases and J lost 4, with 14 bases in between. The CDR3 has 14 amino acids. CDR3: CASSPGTDFYGYTF. CDR3 DNA: TGCGCCAGCAGCCCCGGGACGGACTTCTATGGCTACACCTTC.

This chain joins TRBV6-2 or TRBV6-3 and TRBJ1-2, with 10 positions matching TRBD1. Germline assignment: CDR1 MNHEY and CDR2 SVGEGT. CDR3 length: 14 amino acids. V shed 5 bases and J 4 bases; nucleotides not matched to a gene: 4. The CDR3 DNA reads as TGTGCCAGCAGTGGGACAGGGGACGGCTATGGCTACACCTTC. Residues: CASSGTGDGYGYTF.

The table lists this clone with a few counts. The CDR3 DNA reads as TGTGCCAGCAGTTTCTACAGCGGGAGGGGCTCCTACGAGCAGTACTTC. It is translated as CASSFYSGRGSYEQYF. The chain has TRBV27 and TRBJ2-7, with 10 bases matching TRBD2. CDR1 is MNHEY, CDR2 SMNVEV, per germline (reference sequence). The trim removed 3 bases at V and 0 bases at J, leaving 5 bases unmatched. The CDR3 length is 16 residues.

The gene calls are TRBV11-2 and TRBJ2-3; 15 nucleotides agree with TRBD2. Germline CDR1 reads SGHAT; CDR2 reads FQNNGV. With 5 bases clipped from V and 6 bases from J, the junction kept 3 bases outside the gene matches. The CDR3 is 15 residues long. CDR3 residues: CASSPGLAGGDTQYF. As DNA, the CDR3 is TGTGCCAGCAGCCCGGGACTAGCGGGGGGTGATACGCAGTATTTT.

The count of this clone is one. The chain couples TRBV7-8 to TRBJ2-5, with 13 bases aligning to TRBD2. Per the germline V gene, CDR1 is SGHVS and CDR2 is FQNEAQ. V shed 5 bases and J 1 base; nucleotides not matched to a gene: 4. The CDR3 contains 16 residues. The CDR3 DNA is TGTGCCAGCAGCCGAGGGACTAGCGGGGCCCAAGAGACCCAGTACTTC. Residues: CASSRGTSGAQETQYF.

V gene TRBV24-1 combines with J gene TRBJ2-7; 14 positions match TRBD2. Germline CDR1 is KGHDR and CDR2 is SFDVKD. The CDR3 has 15 residues. V was pared by 11 bases and J by 5 bases, with 10 bases of the junction left unmatched. DNA for the CDR3: TGTGCCAGTAGGGGTCTGGGACTAGCGGGGGACGAGCAGTACTTC. Its translation: CASRGLGLAGDEQYF.

The gene calls are TRBV6-2 or TRBV6-3 and TRBJ2-3; no reliable D call. The CDR3 covers 14 residues. CDR1 and CDR2 from the germline V gene are MNHEY and SVGEGT. V lost 6 bases, J lost 0 bases, and 10 bases lay in between. DNA of the CDR3: TGTGCCAGCAGCCAAGACCTCAGCACAGATACGCAGTATTTT. This gives the protein CASSQDLSTDTQYF.

J is TRBJ1-3 and V is TRBV30; TRBD1 might be the D (5 bases). Between the trimmed V and J ends, which lost 5 bases and 0 bases, there was a span of 8 bases. The CDR3 is made up of 13 amino acids. Germline lookup yields CDR1 GTSNPN and CDR2 SVGIG (reference sequence). CDR3 sequence: CAWGTYSGNTIYF. The CDR3 DNA is TGTGCCTGGGGGACTTACTCTGGAAACACCATATATTTT.

V and J are TRBV4-2 and TRBJ2-2; D perhaps matches TRBD2 (6 bases). Trimming removed 0 bases from V and 1 base from J, with 15 bases in between. The germline V gene has CDR1 LGHNA and CDR2 YNFKEQ. CDR3 size: 18 residues. CDR3 protein: CASSQEGNGGKNTGELFF. Here the CDR3 DNA reads TGTGCCAGCAGCCAAGAAGGGAACGGGGGAAAGAACACCGGGGAGCTGTTTTTT.

The chain links TRBV28 to TRBJ1-1; D gene ambiguous. The V and J ends lost 4 bases and 1 base respectively, with 10 bases between them. Germline V gene sequence: CDR1 MDHEN, CDR2 SYDVKM. This CDR3 has 14 amino acids. The CDR3 region has the DNA TGTGCCAGCAGTTCGTCCCCAGGGAACACTGAAGCTTTCTTT. Translation: CASSSSPGNTEAFF.

This chain joins TRBV11-3 and TRBJ2-5, with 9 nucleotides matching TRBD2. The CDR3 has 16 amino acids. With 1 base clipped from V and 4 bases from J, the junction kept 7 bases outside the gene matches. Germline V gene sequence: CDR1 SGHNT, CDR2 YENEEA. The CDR3 DNA reads TGTGCCAGCAGCTTAGGAGATAGCGGGAGACGAGAGACCCAGTACTTC. It encodes CASSLGDSGRRETQYF.

The chain recombines TRBV6-6 with TRBJ1-4, with TRBD1 matching 8 bases. With 0 bases clipped from V and 7 bases from J, the junction kept 7 bases outside the gene matches. CDR1 MNHNY and CDR2 SVGAGI come from the germline V gene (reference sequence). The CDR3 is 16 residues long. The CDR3: CASSYSGRTGSEKLFF. The CDR3 nucleotides are TGTGCCAGCAGTTACTCCGGGAGGACAGGGAGTGAAAAACTGTTTTTT.